These 12 T cell receptor beta chains were all obtained from the same sample, sequenced in a study of metastatic and nonmetastatic thyroid tumors. TCRdb re-clonotyped the PCR reads through MiXCR. The profile covers 20,000 to 25,000 clones, with about a quarter appearing a single time and approximately 5.9% taken by the ten largest. None of the patients had undergone any treatment ahead of thyroid surgery. Sequencing was performed on tumor tissue. These TCRs come from a female donor with papillary thyroid cancer or a benign thyroid nodule (not recorded which). Some clones in this sample may be carry-over from other donors' samples.

The chain employs TRBV7-2 and TRBJ2-7; tentative D call: TRBD1 (6 bases). The CDR3 runs 15 residues. The germline V gene encodes CDR1 SGHTA and CDR2 FQGNSA. With 1 base removed from V and 6 bases from J, the gap between germline ends came to 16 bases. The CDR3: CASSLVGSTGSEQYF. DNA of the CDR3: TGTGCCAGCAGCTTAGTGGGGTCAACAGGGAGCGAGCAGTACTTC.

This sequence joins TRBV11-2 and TRBJ2-3, with 10 bases matching TRBD2. The germline CDR1 and CDR2 sequences are SGHAT and FQNNGV. The CDR3 length is 16 residues. Trimming took 5 bases from V and 4 from J; bases not matched to a gene: 9. CDR3 sequence: CASSPWTSGGSDTQYF. As DNA, the CDR3 is TGTGCCAGCAGCCCCTGGACTAGCGGTGGGTCAGATACGCAGTATTTT. The full variable domain, in which reference TRBV11-2 and TRBJ2-3 provide the parts outside the CDR3, is EAGVAQSPRYKIIEKRQSVAFWCNPISGHATLYWYQQILGQGPKLLIQFQNNGVVDDSQLPKDRFSAERLKGVDSTLKIQPAKLEDSAVYLCASSPWTSGGSDTQYFGPGTRLTVL.

The table lists this clone with many counts. This may be a read error: a much more frequent sequence differs by one nucleotide. The rearrangement uses TRBV10-1 and TRBJ2-1; D unclear. V lost 8 bases, J lost 5 bases, and 7 bases lay in between. This CDR3 is 11 amino acids long. In germline, CDR1 is WNHNN, CDR2 SYGVQD (reference sequence). CDR3 sequence: CASGRNNEQFF. The CDR3 DNA reads as TGCGCCAGCGGGCGGAACAATGAGCAGTTCTTC.

As regards this clone: Within the sample, other DNA sequences also encode this same CDR3. The chain employs TRBV2 and TRBJ2-7; the D gene is possibly TRBD1 (5 bases). The CDR3 length is 16 residues. V shed 6 bases and J shed 6 bases, with 24 bases lying between them. Germline loops: CDR1 SNHLY, CDR2 FYNNEI. In DNA form, the CDR3 reads TGTGCCAGCAGAGGCATGGGTGGACATAGTGGCTCCGAGCAGTACTTC. Its translation: CASRGMGGHSGSEQYF.

There are many counts of this clone. The rearrangement joins TRBV28 to TRBJ2-1; D possibly uses TRBD1 or TRBD2 (5 bases each). This CDR3 has 14 amino acids. The germline V and J ends were trimmed by 7 bases and 7 bases, with 17 bases remaining between them. Germline V gives CDR1 MDHEN, CDR2 SYDVKM. Here the CDR3 reads CASTLGRILNEQFF. The CDR3 nucleotides are TGTGCCAGCACCTTGGGACGGATTCTGAATGAGCAGTTCTTC.

This clone rates as medium-sized. The chain is built from TRBV28 and TRBJ2-1, with D tentatively TRBD2 (7 bases). Germline V gene data show CDR1 as MDHEN and CDR2 as SYDVKM. The CDR3 has 15 residues. V shed 7 bases and J shed 3 bases, with 16 bases lying between them. Here the CDR3 DNA reads TGTGCCAGCACCTCGGGGGGCTTTTTCTACAATGAGCAGTTCTTC. Residues: CASTSGGFFYNEQFF.

CDR3 sequence: CASSRGAAYNEQFF. CDR3 coding DNA: TGTGCCAGTTCCCGTGGGGCAGCCTACAATGAGCAGTTCTTC. V gene TRBV11-2 combines with J gene TRBJ2-1; maybe TRBD1 (5 bases). The germline V and J ends were trimmed by 9 bases and 2 bases, with 14 bases remaining between them. This CDR3 has 14 amino acids. Germline V gene data show CDR1 as SGHAT and CDR2 as FQNNGV.

By share, this clone ranks as medium-sized. The J gene is TRBJ2-7, the V gene TRBV6-1, with 14 bases aligning to TRBD2. Per germline, CDR1 MNHNS and CDR2 SASEGT. The CDR3 has 14 residues. Unmatched junction bases numbered 2, after V lost 4 bases and J lost 6 bases. CDR3 DNA sequence: TGTGCCAGCAGTGGAGGACTAGCGGGAGGCGAGCAGTACTTC. The encoded protein is CASSGGLAGGEQYF.

This clone was recorded a few times. This chain connects TRBV6-1 to TRBJ2-3; D might be TRBD1 (5 bases). V lost 4 bases, J lost 0 bases, and 11 bases lay in between. CDR3 length: 15 amino acids. Germline values: CDR1 MNHNS, CDR2 SASEGT. CDR3 protein: CASSGQIYSTDTQYF. CDR3 nucleotides: TGTGCCAGCAGTGGACAGATATATAGCACAGATACGCAGTATTTT.

This clone is medium-sized in the sample. The chain couples TRBV2 to TRBJ2-1; D is undetermined. The germline gives CDR1 SNHLY, CDR2 FYNNEI. The ends were cut back, 5 bases at V and 13 bases at J, with 12 bases in the middle. There are 11 residues in the CDR3. The CDR3 coding sequence is TGTGCCAGCAGTACGGATCTAGTTCAGTTCTTC. Translating gives CASSTDLVQFF. The full variable domain, with the rest looked up from reference TRBV2 and TRBJ2-1, is EPEVTQTPSHQVTQMGQEVILRCVPISNHLYFYWYRQILGQKVEFLVSFYNNEISEKSEIFDDQFSVERPDGSNFTLKIRSTKLEDSAMYFCASSTDLVQFFGPGTRLTVL.

In this sample, this clone turned up many times. DNA of the CDR3: TGTGCCAGCAATGGGAGGGCGCGGTACAATGAGCAGTTCTTC. As protein: CASNGRARYNEQFF. The V gene is TRBV2, the J gene TRBJ2-1; TRBD2 aligns across 7 bases. The CDR3 is 14 amino acids. The ends lost 7 bases at V and 4 bases at J; junction bases unmatched: 7. Germline assignment: CDR1 SNHLY and CDR2 FYNNEI.

This clone has only a few counts. The chain has TRBV4-2 and TRBJ2-3, with 7 bases identical to TRBD1. Germline trimming cut 4 bases from V and 5 bases from J; bases unmatched to any gene: 18. The CDR3 loop spans 18 amino acids. The germline V gene has CDR1 LGHNA and CDR2 YNFKEQ. The CDR3 DNA follows: TGTGCCAGCAGCCGCCGGGACAGACCCCTCATGGGCGGAGATACGCAGTATTTT. Amino acids: CASSRRDRPLMGGDTQYF.